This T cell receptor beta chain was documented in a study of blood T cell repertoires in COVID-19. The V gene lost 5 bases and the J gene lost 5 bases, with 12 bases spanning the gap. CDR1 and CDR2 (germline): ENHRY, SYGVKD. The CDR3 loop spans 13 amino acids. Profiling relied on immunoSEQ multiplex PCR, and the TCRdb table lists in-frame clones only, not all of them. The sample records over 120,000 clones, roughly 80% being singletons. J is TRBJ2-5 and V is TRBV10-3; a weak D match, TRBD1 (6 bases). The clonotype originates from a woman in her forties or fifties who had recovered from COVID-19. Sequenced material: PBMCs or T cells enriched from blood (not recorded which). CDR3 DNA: TGTGCCATCAGTTTACAGGGTGGGGAGACCCAGTACTTC. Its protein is CAISLQGGETQYF.